These 2 T cell receptor beta chains were all obtained from the same sample, sequenced in a study of spatial heterogeneity in lung cancer. Time point defined: sample taken at primary tumor resection. Whole RNA, which was extracted from tumor, nontumor lung tissue or frozen PBMC, was sequenced without any cell sorting. Each CDR3 protein is one row after TCRdb ran MiXCR on the 5' RACE reads. The sample has around 41,000 distinct CDR3 sequences, approximately 6.8% seen once. The sample was PBMCs, taken at surgery. Every receptor here comes from a female donor with early-stage non-small cell lung cancer.

Concerning this clonotype itself: A junction end diverges from the germline sequence, so it may reflect a read error. The CDR3 region is CGARRSGPKNIQYF. In DNA form, the CDR3 reads TGCGGTGCTAGAAGGTCGGGTCCCAAAAACATTCAGTACTTC. This rearrangement joins TRBV20-1 to TRBJ2-4; no definite D call. The CDR3 is 14 amino acids. Germline lookup yields CDR1 DFQATT and CDR2 SNEGSKA (reference sequence).

This clonotype was seen ten or more times. The V gene is TRBV7-9, the J gene TRBJ1-5, with no clear D. V dropped 8 bases and J dropped 0 bases, with 14 bases sitting between them. Germline assignment: CDR1 SEHNR and CDR2 FQNEAQ (reference sequence). The CDR3 consists of 15 residues. The CDR3 sequence is CASGRLEGSNQPQHF. The CDR3 DNA sequence: TGTGCCAGCGGGCGGTTAGAGGGTAGCAATCAGCCCCAGCATTTT.